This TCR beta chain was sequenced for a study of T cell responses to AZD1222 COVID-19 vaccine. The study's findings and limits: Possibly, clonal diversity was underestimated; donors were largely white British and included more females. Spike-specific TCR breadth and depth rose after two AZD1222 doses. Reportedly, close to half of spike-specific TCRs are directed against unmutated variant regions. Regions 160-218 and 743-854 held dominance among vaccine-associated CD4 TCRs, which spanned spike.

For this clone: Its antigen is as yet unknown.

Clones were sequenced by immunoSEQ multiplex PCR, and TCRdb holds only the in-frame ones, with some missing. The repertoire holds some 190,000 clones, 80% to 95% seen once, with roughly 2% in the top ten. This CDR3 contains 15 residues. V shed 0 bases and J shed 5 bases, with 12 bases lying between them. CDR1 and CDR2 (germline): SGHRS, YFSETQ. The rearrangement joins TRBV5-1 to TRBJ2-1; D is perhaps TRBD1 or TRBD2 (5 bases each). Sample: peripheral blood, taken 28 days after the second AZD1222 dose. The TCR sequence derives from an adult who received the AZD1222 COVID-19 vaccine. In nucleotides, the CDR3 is TGCGCCAGCAGCTTGGATGGGGGATTAAACAATGAGCAGTTCTTC. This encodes CASSLDGGLNNEQFF. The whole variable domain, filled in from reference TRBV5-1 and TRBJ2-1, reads KAGVTQTPRYLIKTRGQQVTLSCSPISGHRSVSWYQQTPGQGLQFLFEYFSETQRNKGNFPGRFSGRQFSNSRSEMNVSTLELGDSALYLCASSLDGGLNNEQFFGPGTRLTVL.